This TCR beta chain is from a study of lymphopenia after photon versus proton radiotherapy. Study-wide points: In patients who died, overall survival fell as post-nadir TCR diversity dropped more. Photon-treated patients lost naive T cells and TCR diversity; proton-treated stayed stable. Authors raise, but do not show, better survival with proton therapy.

Sequencing used immunoSEQ multiplex PCR; TCRdb keeps in-frame clones, though not all of them. The sample holds tens of thousands of clones, around 88% seen once. On this clone itself: Its antigen remains unidentified.

This sequence was found in a man aged 40-49 years with gastric cancer. The input for sequencing was peripheral blood, taken from a patient treated with photon-based radiotherapy.

The CDR3 DNA follows: TGTGCCATCAGTGCCGGGCCCAGTTATGGCTACACCTTC. It is translated as CAISAGPSYGYTF. This chain joins TRBV10-3 and TRBJ1-2; D is undetermined. Germline CDR1 is ENHRY and CDR2 is SYGVKD. The CDR3 spans 13 residues. Trimming left V 4 bases short and J 5 bases short, with 11 bases between.